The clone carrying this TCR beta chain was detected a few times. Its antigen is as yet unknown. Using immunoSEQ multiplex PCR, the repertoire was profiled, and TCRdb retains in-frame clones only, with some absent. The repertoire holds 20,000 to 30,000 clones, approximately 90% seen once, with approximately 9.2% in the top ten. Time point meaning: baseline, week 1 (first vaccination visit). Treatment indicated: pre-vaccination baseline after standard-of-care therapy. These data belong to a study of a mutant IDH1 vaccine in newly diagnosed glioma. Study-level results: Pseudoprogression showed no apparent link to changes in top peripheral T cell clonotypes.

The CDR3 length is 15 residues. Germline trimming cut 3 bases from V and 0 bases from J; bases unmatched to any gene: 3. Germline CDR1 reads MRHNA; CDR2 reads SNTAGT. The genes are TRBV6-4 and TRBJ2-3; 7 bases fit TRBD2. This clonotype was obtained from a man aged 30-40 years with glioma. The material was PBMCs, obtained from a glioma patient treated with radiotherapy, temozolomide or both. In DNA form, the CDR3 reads TGTGCCAGCAGTGAGGTTAGCGGGAGCACAGATACGCAGTATTTT. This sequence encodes CASSEVSGSTDTQYF.